The 21 T cell receptor beta chains below were found in one sample sequenced in a study of blood T cell repertoires in COVID-19. Libraries were prepared by immunoSEQ multiplex PCR; TCRdb keeps only in-frame clonotypes and omits some of them. This table has under 300,000 clones, about 83% appearing once. Input material: peripheral blood. These TCRs come from a human donor in a cohort sampled during active COVID-19.

This clone was seen only once. V gene TRBV29-1 combines with J gene TRBJ2-1, with D maybe TRBD2 (5 bases). The CDR3 length is 16 residues. Deletions cut 3 bases from V and 0 bases from J, with 15 bases between. In germline, CDR1 is SQVTM, CDR2 ANQGSEA. The CDR3 reads CSVEAMSGSSYNEQFF. DNA of the CDR3: TGCAGCGTTGAGGCAATGAGCGGCAGCTCCTACAATGAGCAGTTCTTC.

V usage is TRBV9 and J usage is TRBJ2-3; TRBD2 might be the D (7 bases). The CDR3 totals 16 residues. The germline gives CDR1 SGDLS, CDR2 YYNGEE. Between the trimmed V and J ends, which lost 0 bases and 2 bases, there was a span of 13 bases. CDR3 bases: TGTGCCAGCAGCGTAGGGGCGGGGGCCCCCACAGATACGCAGTATTTT. This translates into CASSVGAGAPTDTQYF.

The rearrangement joins TRBV5-1 to TRBJ2-1, with TRBD2 matching over 11 bases. The V gene's germline CDR1 is SGHRS and CDR2 YFSETQ. V lost 7 bases, J lost 7 bases, and 7 bases stayed unmatched. This CDR3 spans 14 amino acids. The CDR3 bases are TGCGCCAGCTCCGAGCCTAGCGGGGGGAATGAGCAGTTCTTC. Translation: CASSEPSGGNEQFF. The full variable domain, with the rest looked up from reference TRBV5-1 and TRBJ2-1, is KAGVTQTPRYLIKTRGQQVTLSCSPISGHRSVSWYQQTPGQGLQFLFEYFSETQRNKGNFPGRFSGRQFSNSRSEMNVSTLELGDSALYLCASSEPSGGNEQFFGPGTRLTVL.

This clone was recorded once. The V and J genes are TRBV30 and TRBJ1-2, with D maybe TRBD1 (5 bases). The length of the CDR3 is 12 residues. V was trimmed by 2 bases and J by 4 bases, leaving 8 bases between them. The germline V gene encodes CDR1 GTSNPN and CDR2 SVGIG (reference sequence). The CDR3 nucleotides read TGTGCCTGGAGTCCCGGGGGCTATGGCTACACCTTC. Its protein product is CAWSPGGYGYTF.

In its sample, this clone was seen once. The chain joins TRBV5-4 to TRBJ2-7, with 11 bases fitting TRBD2. V lost 0 bases to trimming and J lost 9 bases; unmatched junction nucleotides: 17. CDR1 and CDR2 from the germline V gene are SGHNT and YYREEE (reference sequence). The CDR3 loop spans 18 amino acids. DNA of the CDR3: TGTGCCAGCAGCTTGGAAAAGGGTTCCAGACTAGCGGGACAGGTGCAGTACTTC. It codes for CASSLEKGSRLAGQVQYF.

The J gene is TRBJ2-3, the V gene TRBV7-2; D unresolved. Looked up from germline, CDR1 is SGHTA and CDR2 is FQGNSA. The CDR3 totals 16 residues. V shed 2 bases and J shed 2 bases, with 14 bases lying between them. The CDR3 bases are TGTGCCAGCAGCTTACAGGCAGACCCTGCCACAGATACGCAGTATTTT. It yields the protein CASSLQADPATDTQYF. Filled out from reference TRBV7-2 and TRBJ2-3, the complete variable domain reads GAGVSQSPSNKVTEKGKDVELRCDPISGHTALYWYRQSLGQGLEFLIYFQGNSAPDKSGLPSDRFSAERTGGSVSTLTIQRTQQEDSAVYLCASSLQADPATDTQYFGPGTRLTVL.

V gene TRBV21-1 combines with J gene TRBJ2-7; the D call of TRBD2 is as the table states it, not checked on the DNA. TRBV21-1 is a pseudogene. The CDR3 is 19 amino acids. The chain's CDR3 is CASSKEIGNCGSRTYEQYF. As DNA, the CDR3 is TGTGCCAGCAGCAAAGAGATCGGTAACTGCGGATCTAGAACCTACGAGCAGTACTTC.

The J gene is TRBJ1-5, the V gene TRBV6-1; no firm D call. The germline CDR1 and CDR2 sequences are MNHNS and SASEGT. This CDR3 comprises 17 residues. Trimming stripped 3 bases from V and 0 bases from J, with 15 bases between. The CDR3 region is CASSEEGRDYSNQPQHF. CDR3 sequence (DNA): TGTGCCAGCAGTGAGGAAGGACGAGACTATAGCAATCAGCCCCAGCATTTT.

This clone occurred once. The chain combines TRBV19 with TRBJ1-5; tentative D call: TRBD1 (6 bases). This CDR3 spans 15 amino acids. The V end was cut by 3 bases, the J end by 1 base, with 10 bases between. Germline V gene data show CDR1 as LNHDA and CDR2 as SQIVND (reference sequence). CDR3 sequence reads: CASSIGDRSNQPQHF. CDR3 in DNA: TGTGCCAGTAGTATCGGAGACAGGAGCAATCAGCCCCAGCATTTT. The full variable domain, with the rest looked up from reference TRBV19 and TRBJ1-5, is DGGITQSPKYLFRKEGQNVTLSCEQNLNHDAMYWYRQDPGQGLRLIYYSQIVNDFQKGDIAEGYSVSREKKESFPLTVTSAQKNPTAFYLCASSIGDRSNQPQHFGDGTRLSIL.

The chain employs TRBV7-8 and TRBJ1-1; D gene ambiguous. Germline V CDR1 and CDR2: SGHVS, FQNEAQ. Between the trimmed V and J ends, which lost 5 bases and 4 bases, there was a span of 14 bases. This CDR3 region has 14 residues. The CDR3, as DNA: TGTGCCAGCAGCCCCAGCGTTTTCCGCACTGAAGCTTTCTTT. Its protein is CASSPSVFRTEAFF.

This chain connects TRBV10-1 to TRBJ2-5; TRBD2 is a possible D gene (6 bases). The CDR3 contains 16 residues. Trimming removed 6 bases at V and 2 bases at J, with 19 bases between. Germline V CDR1 and CDR2: WNHNN, SYGVQD (reference sequence). The DNA for the CDR3 is TGCGCCAGCAGCCCCCTGGGAGGTTTAACTCAAGAGACCCAGTACTTC. Amino acid sequence: CASSPLGGLTQETQYF.

The chain couples TRBV6-5 to TRBJ1-1; 7 nucleotides align to TRBD1. Germline V gene data show CDR1 as MNHEY and CDR2 as SVGAGI. CDR3 length: 14 amino acids. The V segment lost 8 bases and the J segment 13 bases; nucleotides outside the gene matches: 19. CDR3 in DNA: TGTGCCAGCGATTTTTTAGGGACAGCCGATAAAGGTTTCTTT. Protein: CASDFLGTADKGFF.

The chain recombines TRBV3-1 (or the pseudogene TRBV3-2) with TRBJ1-1, with D possibly being TRBD1 (6 bases). Germline-derived CDR1 and CDR2 are LGHDT and YNNKEL (reference sequence). The CDR3 length is 14 residues. The V end lost 6 bases, the J end lost 5 bases, and 16 bases lay between the germline ends. The CDR3 loop is CASRPYRAETEAFF. The CDR3 DNA follows: TGTGCCAGCAGGCCGTACAGGGCGGAAACTGAAGCTTTCTTT.

As DNA, the CDR3 is TGTGCCAGCAGTTCCCGGACAGGGCGGTATGGCTACACCTTC. Protein product: CASSSRTGRYGYTF. V is TRBV6-5 and J is TRBJ1-2; 8 bases line up with TRBD1. Germline assignment: CDR1 MNHEY and CDR2 SVGAGI. The CDR3 has 14 amino acids. V shed 4 bases, J shed 5 bases, and the junction held 6 bases outside the gene matches.

The chain combines TRBV9 with TRBJ2-5; no clear D. CDR3 length equals 12 residues. CDR1 SGDLS and CDR2 YYNGEE come from the germline V gene. V lost 0 bases and J lost 5, with 5 bases in between. The DNA for the CDR3 is TGTGCCAGCAGCGTAGCTACGGAGACCCAGTACTTC. Translated, it gives CASSVATETQYF.

The rearrangement uses TRBV7-2 and TRBJ1-5, with 7 bases identical to TRBD1. Germline-derived CDR1 and CDR2 are SGHTA and FQGNSA. The junction had 2 bases not matched to a gene; V was cut back by 5 bases and J by 4 bases. The CDR3 has 13 amino acids. The CDR3: CASSRQGNQPQHF. The CDR3 DNA sequence: TGTGCCAGCAGCAGACAGGGAAATCAGCCCCAGCATTTT.

The V and J genes are TRBV2 and TRBJ1-1; TRBD1 matches 7 bases. V shed 9 bases and J 0 bases; nucleotides not matched to a gene: 4. Germline loops: CDR1 SNHLY, CDR2 FYNNEI. The CDR3 is 13 amino acids. Here the CDR3 reads CARAQGLNTEAFF. The CDR3 DNA is TGTGCCAGGGCACAGGGGTTGAACACTGAAGCTTTCTTT.

The chain has TRBV12-3 or TRBV12-4 and TRBJ2-2; weak D call: TRBD1 (6 bases). V was pared by 10 bases and J by 3 bases, with 12 bases between. The CDR3 runs 13 residues. CDR3 sequence reads: CATLRTDTGELFF. Here the CDR3 DNA reads TGTGCCACCCTCCGGACAGACACCGGGGAGCTGTTTTTT.

In its sample, this clone was seen once. V gene TRBV5-5 combines with J gene TRBJ1-1, with a weak D call TRBD1 (5 bases). Germline V CDR1 and CDR2: SGHKS, YYEKEE (reference sequence). The germline V and J ends were trimmed by 4 bases and 4 bases, with 14 bases remaining between them. The CDR3 is 14 residues long. Here the CDR3 reads CASSDGGHSTEAFF. The CDR3, as DNA: TGTGCCAGCAGCGACGGCGGACACTCCACTGAAGCTTTCTTT. Using reference TRBV5-5 and TRBJ1-1 for the parts outside the CDR3, the full variable domain is DAGVTQSPTHLIKTRGQQVTLRCSPISGHKSVSWYQQVLGQGPQFIFQYYEKEERGRGNFPDRFSARQFPNYSSELNVNALLLGDSALYLCASSDGGHSTEAFFGQGTRLTVV.

The chain couples TRBV5-8 to TRBJ2-2; unclear D gene. The ends were cut back, 4 bases at V and 4 bases at J, with 17 bases in the middle. The length of the CDR3 is 16 residues. From germline, CDR1 is SGHTS and CDR2 YDEGEE. CDR3 sequence reads: CASSPLALLSTGELFF. Written as DNA, the CDR3 is TGTGCCAGCAGCCCTTTAGCCCTTTTGAGCACCGGGGAGCTGTTTTTT. Drawing the rest from reference TRBV5-8 and TRBJ2-2, the complete variable domain is EAGVTQSPTHLIKTRGQQATLRCSPISGHTSVYWYQQALGLGLQFLLWYDEGEERNRGNFPPRFSGRQFPNYSSELNVNALELEDSALYLCASSPLALLSTGELFFGEGSRLTVL.

The chain carries TRBV5-4 and TRBJ2-5, with TRBD1 identical over 8 bases. V was clipped by 0 bases and J by 1 base; unmatched bases: 5. This CDR3 contains 16 residues. Germline assignment: CDR1 SGHNT and CDR2 YYREEE (reference sequence). In DNA, the CDR3 is TGTGCCAGCAGCTTGGGGCAGGGGGCCTTCCAAGAGACCCAGTACTTC. It specifies CASSLGQGAFQETQYF.